This T cell receptor (beta chain) was obtained from a study of T cells after yellow fever vaccination. The CDR3 has 15 amino acids. CDR1 and CDR2 from the germline V gene are SGHTA and FQGNSA. With 5 bases removed from V and 2 bases from J, the gap between germline ends came to 16 bases. MiXCR, run by TCRdb on the 5' RACE reads, gives a single entry per CDR3 protein. Found here are 510,000 or so distinct CDR3 sequences, over 15% of them singletons; the top ten hold approximately 15%. The chain combines TRBV7-2 with TRBJ2-7, with no clear D. The material was PBMCs, obtained 15 days after the yellow fever booster vaccination. This clonotype was obtained from a man aged 25 to 45 who received the YFV17D yellow fever vaccine. The CDR3 coding sequence is TGTGCCAGCAGCCCTGATGTTGCTACCGCCTACGAGCAGTACTTC. This sequence encodes CASSPDVATAYEQYF.